Shown below are 21 T cell receptor beta chains from a single sample sequenced in a study of blood T cell repertoires in COVID-19. The data were produced by immunoSEQ multiplex PCR, yet TCRdb's version contains in-frame clones alone and is incomplete. The data hold 35,000 to 40,000 clones, with about 85% observed a single time. The sample was peripheral blood. These receptors were obtained from a man aged 55 to 70 with COVID-19, enrolled during active disease.

The chain carries TRBV9 and TRBJ2-3, with a tentative D call TRBD2 (5 bases). The CDR3 has 15 amino acids. Trimming pared 0 bases from V and 2 bases from J, leaving 10 bases between. From germline, CDR1 is SGDLS and CDR2 YYNGEE. CDR3 protein: CASSVGGSNTDTQYF. The CDR3 coding sequence is TGTGCCAGCAGCGTAGGCGGGTCTAACACAGATACGCAGTATTTT.

The chain carries TRBV5-1 and TRBJ2-1; TRBD2 might be the D (5 bases). The CDR3 has 13 residues. Trimming stripped 3 bases from V and 8 bases from J, with 12 bases between. Looked up from germline, CDR1 is SGHRS and CDR2 is YFSETQ. The CDR3 loop is CASSSPGMYEQFF. Written as DNA, the CDR3 is TGCGCCAGCAGCTCCCCCGGGATGTATGAGCAGTTCTTC.

The chain is built from TRBV29-1 and TRBJ1-1; 7 bases fit TRBD1. Germline trimming cut 4 bases from V and 0 bases from J; bases unmatched to any gene: 8. There are 15 residues in the CDR3. The germline CDR1 and CDR2 sequences are SQVTM and ANQGSEA. The CDR3 reads CSVGLTGTVNTEAFF. In DNA form, the CDR3 reads TGCAGCGTTGGATTAACCGGGACAGTGAACACTGAAGCTTTCTTT. Complete variable domain (other parts from reference TRBV29-1 and TRBJ1-1): SAVISQKPSRDICQRGTSLTIQCQVDSQVTMMFWYRQQPGQSLTLIATANQGSEATYESGFVIDKFPISRPNLTFSTLTVSNMSPEDSSIYLCSVGLTGTVNTEAFFGQGTRLTVV.

As for this clone: Other DNA sequences in this sample translate to the same CDR3. The CDR3 sequence: CSASSGATYEQYF. The CDR3 nucleotides read TGCAGTGCTAGTAGCGGGGCTACTTACGAGCAGTACTTC. The chain has TRBV20-1 and TRBJ2-7; 8 nucleotides match TRBD2. Germline CDR1 DFQATT, CDR2 SNEGSKA (reference sequence). The V gene end was trimmed by 3 bases and the J gene end by 4 bases; junction bases not matched to a gene: 5. The CDR3 totals 13 residues.

This clone was counted a single time. This rearrangement joins TRBV15 to TRBJ2-1; 8 nucleotides line up with TRBD2. Germline CDR1 is LNHNV and CDR2 is YYDKDF (reference sequence). This CDR3 contains 17 residues. With 0 bases clipped from V and 5 bases from J, the junction kept 9 bases outside the gene matches. The chain's CDR3 is CATSRDGAGGGHNEQFF. Here the CDR3 DNA reads TGTGCCACCAGCAGAGATGGGGCGGGAGGAGGCCACAATGAGCAGTTCTTC.

CDR3: CASSLKDNGYTF. The CDR3 DNA follows: TGTGCCAGCAGCTTAAAGGACAATGGCTACACCTTC. The chain uses TRBV7-9 and TRBJ1-2; the D gene is possibly TRBD1 (5 bases). Germline-derived CDR1 and CDR2 are SEHNR and FQNEAQ (reference sequence). The CDR3 covers 12 residues. Trimming shortened V by 2 bases and J by 6 bases, and 7 bases separated the two germline ends.

The chain uses TRBV7-2 and TRBJ2-1; D possibly corresponds to TRBD2 (7 bases). CDR3 length: 13 residues. Germline V lookup: CDR1 SGHTA, CDR2 FQGNSA. Trimming removed 2 bases at V and 8 bases at J, with 10 bases between. CDR3 protein: CASSLLGGHEQFF. The CDR3 nucleotides are TGTGCCAGCAGCTTATTGGGGGGGCATGAGCAGTTCTTC.

The chain is built from TRBV5-1 and TRBJ2-7; D is possibly TRBD2 (5 bases). V was clipped by 0 bases and J by 7 bases, with 14 bases between them. Germline V CDR1 and CDR2: SGHRS, YFSETQ. This CDR3 is 14 amino acids long. CDR3 coding DNA: TGCGCCAGCAGCTTGGACCCCTTCTCGGGGGAGCAGTACTTC. Encoded protein: CASSLDPFSGEQYF.

In DNA, the CDR3 is TGCAGCGTTCGGGACAGGGGCCCCACAGATACGCAGTATTTT. Translating gives CSVRDRGPTDTQYF. The chain recombines TRBV29-1 with TRBJ2-3; 10 positions agree with TRBD1. The CDR3 has 14 amino acids. V lost 5 bases and J lost 2; bases outside the gene matches: 4. Germline V lookup: CDR1 SQVTM, CDR2 ANQGSEA.

The V and J genes are TRBV11-2 and TRBJ2-1; 12 nucleotides align to TRBD2. CDR1 is SGHAT, CDR2 FQNNGV, per germline. V dropped 7 bases and J dropped 5; count of bases not matched to a gene: 9. The CDR3 consists of 16 residues. CDR3 in DNA: TGTGCCAGCACGGGACTAGCGGGCTGGTCCAACAATGAGCAGTTCTTC. Translated: CASTGLAGWSNNEQFF.

J is TRBJ2-7 and V is TRBV7-8; the match to TRBD1 covers 8 bases. J was trimmed by 3 bases and V by 5 bases; bases with no gene match: 12. CDR1 is SGHVS, CDR2 FQNEAQ, per germline. CDR3 length: 16 residues. The CDR3 here is CASSQLSGTGNYEQYF. In DNA form, the CDR3 reads TGTGCCAGCAGCCAACTTTCCGGGACAGGCAACTACGAGCAGTACTTC.

The rearrangement joins TRBV11-3 to TRBJ1-1, with D possibly TRBD1 on 5 matching bases. The CDR3 extends over 14 amino acids. Trimming removed 3 bases from V and 3 bases from J, with 11 bases in between. CDR1 and CDR2 from the germline V gene are SGHNT and YENEEA. The CDR3 loop is CASSLSRVYTEAFF. In DNA, the CDR3 is TGTGCCAGCAGCTTGTCCAGGGTCTACACTGAAGCTTTCTTT. The full variable domain, rest sourced from reference TRBV11-3 and TRBJ1-1, is EAGVVQSPRYKIIEKKQPVAFWCNPISGHNTLYWYLQNLGQGPELLIRYENEEAVDDSQLPKDRFSAERLKGVDSTLKIQPAELGDSAVYLCASSLSRVYTEAFFGQGTRLTVV.

The gene calls are TRBV7-7 and TRBJ2-1; tentative D call: TRBD2 (6 bases). The CDR3 loop spans 13 amino acids. Germline V gene data show CDR1 as SSHAT and CDR2 as FNYEAQ (reference sequence). V shed 4 bases and J shed 8 bases, with 12 bases lying between them. CDR3 amino acids: CASSSAGIDEQFF. CDR3 nucleotide sequence: TGTGCCAGCAGCTCCGCGGGGATCGATGAGCAGTTCTTC.

This rearrangement joins TRBV6-5 to TRBJ2-3; 8 bases align to TRBD2. Germline V gene data show CDR1 as MNHEY and CDR2 as SVGAGI. The CDR3 has 13 amino acids. After removal of 11 bases from V and 6 bases from J, the junction contained 10 bases not matched to a gene. The CDR3 loop reads CAGWSGSEDTQYF. The CDR3 DNA sequence: TGTGCCGGGTGGAGCGGGAGTGAGGATACGCAGTATTTT.

CDR3 nucleotide sequence: TGTGCCAGCACCCCGACCACGCCTCGGGGTACGCAGTATTTT. Protein: CASTPTTPRGTQYF. This sequence joins TRBV2 and TRBJ2-3; a weak D match, TRBD2 (5 bases). There are 14 residues in the CDR3. CDR1 is SNHLY and CDR2 is FYNNEI in the germline V gene. The ends were cut back, 7 bases at V and 8 bases at J, with 19 bases in the middle.

V gene TRBV5-5 combines with J gene TRBJ1-2, with TRBD1 as a possible D gene (6 bases). The CDR3 contains 13 residues. With 4 bases removed from V and 6 bases from J, the gap between germline ends came to 13 bases. The germline V gene encodes CDR1 SGHKS and CDR2 YYEKEE (reference sequence). CDR3 loop: CASSLTGSNGYTF. CDR3 nucleotide sequence: TGTGCCAGCAGCCTGACAGGATCTAATGGCTACACCTTC.

The rearrangement links TRBV6-5 to TRBJ1-5, with D uncertain. Germline CDR1 and CDR2: MNHEY and SVGAGI. The V end was cut by 4 bases, the J end by 3 bases, with 13 bases between. CDR3 length equals 15 residues. CDR3 residues: CASSSSYTNNQPQHF. CDR3 nucleotides: TGTGCCAGCAGTTCGTCCTATACTAACAATCAGCCCCAGCATTTT.

In DNA form, the CDR3 reads TGTGCCAGCTCTCTGGATACGCAGTATTTT. It yields the protein CASSLDTQYF. J is TRBJ2-3 and V is TRBV7-8; D is unresolved. The CDR3 has 10 residues. The V gene's germline CDR1 is SGHVS and CDR2 FQNEAQ. Between the trimmed V and J ends, which lost 8 bases and 6 bases, there was a span of 6 bases.

The chain joins TRBV2 to TRBJ2-7; TRBD1 aligns across 7 bases. V lost 3 bases and J lost 3; bases outside the gene matches: 14. Germline loops: CDR1 SNHLY, CDR2 FYNNEI. The CDR3 totals 17 residues. The CDR3 region has the DNA TGTGCCAGCAGTGACCCGGTTACAGGGGCCAAATTCTACGAGCAGTACTTC. Its protein product is CASSDPVTGAKFYEQYF.

This clone was recorded a few times. The genes are TRBV18 and TRBJ2-2; 9 bases agree with TRBD1. Germline CDR1 is KGHSH and CDR2 is LQKENI. The CDR3 has 18 amino acids. The V segment lost 2 bases and the J segment 4 bases; nucleotides outside the gene matches: 11. CDR3 sequence: CASSPSNRGRSGTGELFF. The CDR3 region has the DNA TGTGCCAGCTCACCATCTAACAGGGGGCGGAGTGGCACCGGGGAGCTGTTTTTT.

J is TRBJ1-6 and V is TRBV7-9; 7 bases map to TRBD1. The CDR3 runs to 15 residues. With 2 bases clipped from V and 7 bases from J, the junction kept 5 bases outside the gene matches. The germline gives CDR1 SEHNR, CDR2 FQNEAQ (reference sequence). This CDR3 reads CASSLFQGVNSPLHF. CDR3 DNA sequence: TGTGCCAGCAGCTTATTTCAGGGGGTAAATTCACCCCTCCACTTT.